The 24 T cell receptor beta chains presented below share a single source sample, sequenced in a study of spatial heterogeneity in lung cancer (dated by TCRdb to the late 2010s). The sample's time point label, decoded: blood at routine non-recurrence follow-up after resection. Libraries were constructed by 5' RACE. The instrument was a NextSeq 500. TCRdb reprocessing: public reads trimmed at Q25 with fastp, clones called with MiXCR, in-frame beta chains kept. Rows are unified per CDR3 protein, each entry keeping the most common DNA and genes. This sample is represented by roughly 71,000 distinct CDR3 sequences; 8% to 9% of them were singletons. The top ten hold 1.9% of the sample. The sample in question was PBMCs, obtained at follow-up. The receptors were gathered from a female donor with early-stage non-small cell lung cancer.

This clonotype was recorded many times. V gene TRBV29-1 combines with J gene TRBJ2-1, with TRBD2 as a possible D gene (5 bases). V dropped 6 bases and J dropped 5 bases, with 11 bases sitting between them. This CDR3 is 12 amino acids long. Germline V gene lookup returns CDR1 SQVTM and CDR2 ANQGSEA. The CDR3 coding sequence is TGCAGCGTCACGGCCGGGAACAATGAGCAGTTCTTC. Translation: CSVTAGNNEQFF.

This clonotype has only a few counts. The CDR3 region has the DNA TGTGCCAGCAGTGAGGGTGGAGGATTCGGCCCCCAGCATTTT. This sequence encodes CASSEGGGFGPQHF. The rearrangement links TRBV2 to TRBJ1-5; D not certain. The CDR3 totals 14 residues. Trimming shortened V by 3 bases and J by 10 bases, and 16 bases separated the two germline ends. CDR1 and CDR2 (germline): SNHLY, FYNNEI.

The rearrangement uses TRBV6-5 and TRBJ2-7; TRBD1 matches 7 bases. CDR1 and CDR2 (germline): MNHEY, SVGAGI. The CDR3 totals 14 residues. Trimming took 2 bases from V and 3 from J; bases not matched to a gene: 4. DNA for the CDR3: TGTGCCAGCAGTTACAGACAGGGAGACTACGAGCAGTACTTC. This codes for CASSYRQGDYEQYF.

This clonotype was detected many times. The rearrangement joins TRBV2 to TRBJ1-1, with a weak D call TRBD1 (6 bases). The V and J ends lost 1 base and 4 bases respectively, with 10 bases between them. Germline CDR1 and CDR2: SNHLY and FYNNEI. This CDR3 is built from 14 residues. The CDR3: CASSEVTGSTEAFF. Written as DNA, the CDR3 is TGTGCCAGCAGTGAAGTAACAGGGTCCACTGAAGCTTTCTTT.

This clonotype has a count of ten or more. The gene calls are TRBV28 and TRBJ2-7, with D possibly TRBD2 on 5 matching bases. There are 16 residues in the CDR3. Deletions cut 2 bases from V and 4 bases from J, with 18 bases between. Germline V gives CDR1 MDHEN, CDR2 SYDVKM. The CDR3 DNA sequence: TGTGCCAGCAGTTTAACCGGCCGGGTCTGGACTTACGAGCAGTACTTC. The encoded protein is CASSLTGRVWTYEQYF.

This clonotype was seen at least ten times. This chain joins TRBV27 and TRBJ2-2, with D maybe TRBD2 (6 bases). Trimming pared 6 bases from V and 2 bases from J, leaving 13 bases between. This CDR3 comprises 15 residues. Germline V CDR1 and CDR2: MNHEY, SMNVEV (reference sequence). The CDR3 region has the DNA TGTGCCAGCAGCCAAAGGGGAGGCAACACCGGGGAGCTGTTTTTT. Amino acids: CASSQRGGNTGELFF.

The chain joins TRBV5-1 to TRBJ2-3; D might be TRBD1 (5 bases). The CDR3 runs to 14 residues. Trimming removed 0 bases at V and 5 bases at J, with 10 bases between. Germline CDR1 is SGHRS and CDR2 is YFSETQ. CDR3 DNA: TGCGCCAGCAGCTTGGTCCGGCAGGGAGATACGCAGTATTTT. It yields the protein CASSLVRQGDTQYF.

In its sample, this clonotype was seen many times. The genes are TRBV6-5 and TRBJ2-5; the D is unclear. V lost 4 bases and J 7 bases, leaving 13 bases between the germline ends. The CDR3 has 13 amino acids. The germline CDR1 and CDR2 sequences are MNHEY and SVGAGI. In DNA form, the CDR3 reads TGTGCCAGCAGTTCCACGGCGGAAGGGACCCAGTACTTC. Its translation is CASSSTAEGTQYF.

This clonotype was seen at least ten times. The chain links TRBV3-1 to TRBJ2-3; D gene uncertain. The germline CDR1 and CDR2 sequences are LGHDT and YNNKEL (reference sequence). V lost 1 base and J 4 bases, leaving 24 bases between the germline ends. CDR3 size: 19 residues. In DNA form, the CDR3 reads TGTGCCAGCAGCCAAGTAGTTTTGGTCCGGGCGGAAACGGCAGATACGCAGTATTTT. Protein: CASSQVVLVRAETADTQYF.

This clonotype was found many times. The V gene is TRBV7-8, the J gene TRBJ2-3; TRBD1 might be the D (6 bases). CDR3 length: 17 residues. V lost 3 bases, J lost 2 bases, and 18 bases lay in between. Germline V gene sequence: CDR1 SGHVS, CDR2 FQNEAQ. Here the CDR3 DNA reads TGTGCCAGCAGCTTCCAGGGGCGTCGACCTAACACAGATACGCAGTATTTT. Amino acids: CASSFQGRRPNTDTQYF.

This clonotype turned up a few times. The chain joins TRBV2 to TRBJ1-6, with D unclear. In germline, CDR1 is SNHLY, CDR2 FYNNEI. V was cut by 6 bases and J by 7 bases, with 10 bases left in between. The CDR3 runs 13 residues. In nucleotides, the CDR3 is TGTGCCAGCAGGTCCGGGGTGAATTCACCCCTCCACTTT. This sequence encodes CASRSGVNSPLHF.

This chain links TRBV6-2 or TRBV6-3 with TRBJ1-1; D is possibly TRBD1 (6 bases). The V end was cut by 4 bases, the J end by 5 bases, with 14 bases between. The CDR3 totals 14 residues. Germline assignment: CDR1 MNHEY and CDR2 SVGEGT. CDR3 region: CASSSTYRETEAFF. The CDR3 DNA follows: TGTGCCAGCAGTTCGACTTACAGGGAGACTGAAGCTTTCTTT.

In the case of this clonotype: This may be a read error: a much more frequent sequence differs by one nucleotide. The chain joins TRBV11-1 to TRBJ2-3, with D uncertain. The CDR3 contains 15 residues. V lost 0 bases and J 3 bases, leaving 10 bases between the germline ends. Germline CDR1 SGHAT, CDR2 FQDESV (reference sequence). CDR3 coding DNA: TGTGCCAGCAGCTTAGCGGTCTGGAGTACAGATACGCAGTATTTT. It specifies CASSLAVWSTDTQYF.

This clonotype was picked up many times. The gene calls are TRBV29-1 and TRBJ1-5; a possible D gene is TRBD1 (6 bases). This CDR3 spans 12 amino acids. Per the germline V gene, CDR1 is SQVTM and CDR2 is ANQGSEA. With 7 bases removed from V and 7 bases from J, the gap between germline ends came to 14 bases. As DNA, the CDR3 is TGCAGCGCAGGACAGTGGGGGCAGCCCCAGCATTTT. Protein: CSAGQWGQPQHF. Looking up the rest from reference TRBV29-1 and TRBJ1-5 gives the full variable domain: SAVISQKPSRDICQRGTSLTIQCQVDSQVTMMFWYRQQPGQSLTLIATANQGSEATYESGFVIDKFPISRPNLTFSTLTVSNMSPEDSSIYLCSAGQWGQPQHFGDGTRLSIL.

There are many counts of this clonotype. The V call is TRBV12-3 or TRBV12-4, the J call TRBJ2-5, with D possibly being TRBD1 (5 bases). The CDR3 contains 12 residues. V was shortened by 3 bases and J by 5 bases, with 7 bases between the two germline ends. CDR3 in amino acids: CASSFAGETQYF. CDR3 coding DNA: TGTGCCAGCAGTTTTGCAGGGGAGACCCAGTACTTC.

Regarding this clonotype: A much bigger clone sits one base away, suggesting this may be a read error. The chain uses TRBV20-1 and TRBJ1-1; no firm D call. The CDR3 length is 15 residues. Per germline, CDR1 DFQATT and CDR2 SNEGSKA (reference sequence). The CDR3 coding sequence is TGCAGAGCTAGCAAAAAGGTCCTCATGAACACTGAAGCTTTCTTT. It encodes CRASKKVLMNTEAFF.

This clonotype has just a few counts. This chain links TRBV12-3 or TRBV12-4 with TRBJ2-5; 7 bases are a match to TRBD1. The CDR3 consists of 17 residues. The ends lost 6 bases at V and 4 bases at J; junction bases unmatched: 17. CDR3 protein: CASSRDSGVTGRETQYF. CDR3 DNA: TGTGCCAGCAGCCGGGACAGCGGCGTCACAGGGAGAGAGACCCAGTACTTC.

A few counts support this clonotype. This chain links TRBV6-6 with TRBJ1-5, with unresolved D. The CDR3 runs to 15 residues. Germline values: CDR1 MNHNY, CDR2 SVGAGI (reference sequence). Trimming shortened V by 7 bases and J by 4 bases, and 17 bases separated the two germline ends. CDR3 sequence: CASNRDPEFNQPQHF. For the CDR3, the DNA is TGTGCCAGCAATAGAGACCCTGAATTTAATCAGCCCCAGCATTTT.

This clonotype was counted between two and nine times. The chain combines TRBV20-1 with TRBJ1-5, with a tentative D call TRBD1 (5 bases). The CDR3 length is 13 residues. From germline, CDR1 is DFQATT and CDR2 SNEGSKA (reference sequence). Trimming cost V 5 bases and J 7 bases, with 15 bases left between them. CDR3 amino acids: CSAPDRSDQPQHF. CDR3 DNA: TGCAGTGCTCCTGACAGATCCGACCAGCCCCAGCATTTT.

This clonotype was seen ten or more times. V is TRBV28 and J is TRBJ2-3, with D hard to call. Germline V gene data show CDR1 as MDHEN and CDR2 as SYDVKM. There are 13 residues in the CDR3. V was shortened by 3 bases and J by 1 base, with 5 bases between the two germline ends. CDR3 nucleotides: TGTGCCAGCAGTTTTCGGGGCACAGATACGCAGTATTTT. Translation gives CASSFRGTDTQYF. Full variable domain (remainder filled in from reference TRBV28 and TRBJ2-3): DVKVTQSSRYLVKRTGEKVFLECVQDMDHENMFWYRQDPGLGLRLIYFSYDVKMKEKGDIPEGYSVSREKKERFSLILESASTNQTSMYLCASSFRGTDTQYFGPGTRLTVL.

This clonotype came up many times. The rearrangement links TRBV5-1 to TRBJ1-6; D remains ambiguous. V was pared by 0 bases and J by 14 bases, with 15 bases between. There are 14 residues in the CDR3. The germline gives CDR1 SGHRS, CDR2 YFSETQ. The CDR3 loop reads CASSLEGRRQSLHF. CDR3 bases: TGCGCCAGCAGCTTGGAGGGCCGAAGACAATCCCTCCACTTT.

About this clonotype itself: Just one base apart from a much larger clone, this may be a read error. V is TRBV20-1 and J is TRBJ1-4; possible D gene TRBD1, 5 bases. This CDR3 spans 17 amino acids. In germline, CDR1 is DFQATT, CDR2 SNEGSKA (reference sequence). The CDR3 DNA follows: TGCAGTACTAGCCGGAGGGGAAGTAGGGCAACTAATGAAAAACTGTTTTTT. Translating it yields CSTSRRGSRATNEKLFF.

The chain joins TRBV14 to TRBJ2-7; the D gene is possibly TRBD1 (6 bases). Trimming took 1 base from V and 2 from J, leaving 9 bases between them. The CDR3 contains 14 residues. CDR1 is SGHDN, CDR2 FVKESK, per germline. CDR3 amino acids: CASSQGPGAYEQYF. The CDR3 DNA is TGTGCCAGCAGCCAAGGTCCAGGGGCCTACGAGCAGTACTTC.

The sample holds a few counts of this clonotype. The V and J genes are TRBV7-9 and TRBJ1-4; D may be TRBD1 (5 bases). The CDR3 totals 15 residues. The V end was cut by 3 bases, the J end by 0 bases, with 8 bases between. Looked up from germline, CDR1 is SEHNR and CDR2 is FQNEAQ (reference sequence). The CDR3: CASSLLTATNEKLFF. As DNA, the CDR3 is TGTGCCAGCAGCTTGTTGACAGCAACTAATGAAAAACTGTTTTTT.